The 9 T cell receptor beta chains given below trace back to one sample, sequenced in a study of blood T cell repertoires in COVID-19. Measured with immunoSEQ multiplex PCR; TCRdb has only the in-frame clones, and not every one. The data contain 130,000 to 150,000 clones, approximately 87% of them singletons. Sequencing input: peripheral blood. All receptors derive from a woman between 40 and 55 years old with acute or convalescent COVID-19.

The chain joins TRBV30 to TRBJ1-1, with no clear D. Germline CDR1 and CDR2: GTSNPN and SVGIG (reference sequence). V shed 0 bases and J shed 5 bases, with 19 bases lying between them. CDR3 length: 16 amino acids. The CDR3 here is CAWSVGLYGVDTEAFF. Written as DNA, the CDR3 is TGTGCCTGGAGTGTAGGTTTATACGGGGTAGATACTGAAGCTTTCTTT.

The chain carries TRBV10-3 and TRBJ2-3, with 7 bases that match TRBD1. Germline CDR1 reads ENHRY; CDR2 reads SYGVKD. The CDR3 runs to 15 residues. With 5 bases clipped from V and 0 bases from J, the junction kept 5 bases outside the gene matches. CDR3 loop: CAISRDRPSTDTQYF. The CDR3 DNA sequence: TGTGCCATCAGTAGGGACAGACCTAGCACAGATACGCAGTATTTT.

This rearrangement joins TRBV7-3 to TRBJ2-5; D not resolved. V was pared by 1 base and J by 1 base, with 10 bases between. The germline gives CDR1 SGHTA, CDR2 FQGTGA. The length of the CDR3 is 15 residues. CDR3 nucleotide sequence: TGTGCCAGCAGCTTAAATACCGGGTTCCAAGAGACCCAGTACTTC. It yields the protein CASSLNTGFQETQYF.

The chain combines TRBV4-1 with TRBJ1-6, with unresolved D. Germline values: CDR1 MGHRA, CDR2 YSYEKL. The germline V and J ends were trimmed by 0 bases and 1 base, with 7 bases remaining between them. This CDR3 is built from 16 residues. The CDR3 loop is CASSQDPGSYNSPLHF. CDR3 nucleotide sequence: TGCGCCAGCAGCCAAGATCCGGGTTCCTATAATTCACCCCTCCACTTT.

The chain has TRBV12-3 or TRBV12-4 and TRBJ1-4; D not certain. Trimming pared 10 bases from V and 7 bases from J, leaving 16 bases between. This CDR3 has 13 amino acids. This CDR3 reads CATQGGEGEKLFF. CDR3 nucleotide sequence: TGTGCCACCCAAGGCGGAGAGGGTGAAAAACTGTTTTTT.

This chain joins TRBV28 and TRBJ1-2, with a tentative D call TRBD1 (5 bases). The CDR3 runs 13 residues. Germline CDR1 MDHEN, CDR2 SYDVKM. Trimming took off 2 bases at V and 4 bases at J, with 8 bases between the two ends. As DNA, the CDR3 is TGTGCCAGCAGTTTAAGACAGATCTATGGCTACACCTTC. Its protein product is CASSLRQIYGYTF.

The V gene is TRBV5-1, the J gene TRBJ2-7; D ambiguous. The CDR3 length is 12 residues. Trimming stripped 4 bases from V and 4 bases from J, with 9 bases between. CDR1 is SGHRS, CDR2 YFSETQ, per germline. CDR3 coding DNA: TGCGCCAGCAGCCCCGCGTCTTACGAGCAGTACTTC. It codes for CASSPASYEQYF.

V gene TRBV28 combines with J gene TRBJ1-1, with D maybe TRBD1 (5 bases). CDR1 and CDR2 from the germline V gene are MDHEN and SYDVKM. V gave up 5 bases and J gave up 1 base, with 8 bases separating them. The CDR3 covers 13 residues. CDR3 loop: CASSPRENTEAFF. The CDR3 bases are TGTGCCAGCAGTCCCAGGGAGAACACTGAAGCTTTCTTT.

This clone occurred once. This chain links TRBV19 with TRBJ2-3; D unresolved. CDR1 is LNHDA, CDR2 SQIVND, per germline (reference sequence). The V end was cut by 4 bases, the J end by 0 bases, with 14 bases between. This CDR3 contains 16 residues. The CDR3 sequence is CASSNFLPPSTDTQYF. The CDR3 nucleotides are TGTGCCAGTAGTAACTTCCTCCCTCCTAGCACAGATACGCAGTATTTT.